The entry below describes one TCR beta chain. Its antigen is as yet unknown. The CDR3 totals 14 residues. Germline CDR1 is GTSNPN and CDR2 is SVGIG (reference sequence). Trimming cost V 0 bases and J 4 bases, with 12 bases left between them. TCR beta cDNA was reverse-transcribed from around 0.55 ug of total RNA. The reaction used a constant-region primer and ProtoScript II reverse transcriptase. Three rounds of nested multiplex PCR with slightly modified ARM-PCR produced TCR beta libraries. Running roughly 10 cycles apiece, the first two PCR rounds relied on TRBV1-TRBV30 forward primers together with a C-beta reverse primer. MiXCR, applied by TCRdb to the multiplex PCR reads, yields one record per CDR3 protein. Among around 210,000 distinct CDR3 sequences listed, about 61% were seen once. Extraction also yielded germline DNA, while blood RNA was obtained from unsorted whole blood. The data were taken from a study of tumor-infiltrating lymphocytes in primary liver carcinoma. At the level of the study: Men and women, 30 to 69 years of age, made up the patients. Roughly 3.65 to 7.13 million productive TCRbeta reads came from each sample, comparable across tissue types. The study's findings and limits: Tumor specimens were characterized by a significantly higher top-250-clone fraction than blood (p = 0.039). Lower overlap was observed for tumor-adjacent and tumor-blood pairs relative to tumor region pairs.

The sequence was collected from a woman aged 60-70 years with primary liver carcinoma and hepatitis B virus infection. Source material: peripheral blood. The rearrangement uses TRBV30 and TRBJ1-2, with a tentative D call TRBD1 (6 bases). This chain's CDR3 is CAWSVLGAGYGYTF. CDR3 bases: TGTGCCTGGAGTGTACTGGGGGCGGGCTATGGCTACACCTTC.